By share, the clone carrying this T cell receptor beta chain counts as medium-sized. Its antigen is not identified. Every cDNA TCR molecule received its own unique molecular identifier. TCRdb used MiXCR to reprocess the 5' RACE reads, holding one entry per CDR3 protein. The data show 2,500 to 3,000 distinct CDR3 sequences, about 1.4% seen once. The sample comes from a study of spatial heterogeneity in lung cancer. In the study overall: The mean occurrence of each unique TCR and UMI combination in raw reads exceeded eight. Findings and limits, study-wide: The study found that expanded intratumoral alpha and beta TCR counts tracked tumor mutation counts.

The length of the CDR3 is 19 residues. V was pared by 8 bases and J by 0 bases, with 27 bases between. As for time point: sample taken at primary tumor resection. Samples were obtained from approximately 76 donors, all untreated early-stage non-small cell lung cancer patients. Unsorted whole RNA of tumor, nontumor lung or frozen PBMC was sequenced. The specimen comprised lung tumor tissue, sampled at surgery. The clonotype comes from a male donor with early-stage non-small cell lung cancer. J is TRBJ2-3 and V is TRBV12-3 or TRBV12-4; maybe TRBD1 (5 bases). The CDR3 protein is CASLSGLTASHSSTDTQYF. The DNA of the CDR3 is TGTGCCAGCCTCTCGGGTCTGACAGCAAGTCACTCTAGCACAGATACGCAGTATTTT.